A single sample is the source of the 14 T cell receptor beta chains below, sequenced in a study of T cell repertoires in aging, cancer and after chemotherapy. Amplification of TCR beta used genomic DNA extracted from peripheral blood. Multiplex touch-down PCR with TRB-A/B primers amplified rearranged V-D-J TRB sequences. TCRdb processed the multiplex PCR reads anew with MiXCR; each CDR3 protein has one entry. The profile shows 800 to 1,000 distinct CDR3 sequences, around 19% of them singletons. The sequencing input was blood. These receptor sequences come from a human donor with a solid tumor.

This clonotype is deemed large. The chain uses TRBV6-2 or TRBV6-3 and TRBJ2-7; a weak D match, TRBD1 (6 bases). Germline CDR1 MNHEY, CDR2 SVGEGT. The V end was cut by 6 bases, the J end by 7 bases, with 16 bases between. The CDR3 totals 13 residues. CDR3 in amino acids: CASRFGTPLEQYF. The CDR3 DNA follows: TGTGCCAGCAGATTTGGGACACCTCTAGAGCAGTACTTC.

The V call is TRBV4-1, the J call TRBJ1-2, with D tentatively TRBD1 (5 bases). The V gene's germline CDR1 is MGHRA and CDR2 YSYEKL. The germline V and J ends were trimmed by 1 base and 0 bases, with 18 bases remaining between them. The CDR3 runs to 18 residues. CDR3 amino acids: CASSQGLNGGTTNYGYTF. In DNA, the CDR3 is TGCGCCAGCAGCCAAGGCCTCAACGGAGGGACGACTAACTATGGCTACACCTTC.

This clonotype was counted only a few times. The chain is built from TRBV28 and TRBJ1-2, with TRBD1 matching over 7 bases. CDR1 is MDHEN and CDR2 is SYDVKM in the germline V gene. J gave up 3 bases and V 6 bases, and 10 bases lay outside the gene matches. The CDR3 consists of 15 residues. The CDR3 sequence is CASSYSRTGDYGYTF. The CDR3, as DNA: TGTGCCAGCAGCTATTCTCGGACAGGTGACTATGGCTACACCTTC.

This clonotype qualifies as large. The CDR3 loop reads CSVYAQGGTEAFF. The CDR3 DNA reads as TGCAGCGTTTATGCGCAGGGGGGCACTGAAGCTTTCTTT. The chain couples TRBV29-1 to TRBJ1-1, with TRBD1 matching over 7 bases. J lost 4 bases, V lost 5 bases, and 7 bases had no gene match. The CDR3 is 13 amino acids. Germline CDR1 reads SQVTM; CDR2 reads ANQGSEA.

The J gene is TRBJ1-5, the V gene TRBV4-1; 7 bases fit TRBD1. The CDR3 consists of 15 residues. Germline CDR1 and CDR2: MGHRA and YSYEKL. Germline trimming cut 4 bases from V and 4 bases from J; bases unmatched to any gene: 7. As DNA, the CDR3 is TGCGCCAGCAGCCGAGGGGGCTTAGATAATCAGCCCCAGCATTTT. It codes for CASSRGGLDNQPQHF.

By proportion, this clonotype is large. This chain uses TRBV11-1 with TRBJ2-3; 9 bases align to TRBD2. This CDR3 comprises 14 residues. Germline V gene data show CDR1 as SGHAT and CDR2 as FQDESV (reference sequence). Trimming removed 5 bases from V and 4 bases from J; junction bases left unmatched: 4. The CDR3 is CASSQAGGADTQYF. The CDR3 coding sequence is TGTGCCAGCAGCCAAGCGGGGGGCGCAGATACGCAGTATTTT.

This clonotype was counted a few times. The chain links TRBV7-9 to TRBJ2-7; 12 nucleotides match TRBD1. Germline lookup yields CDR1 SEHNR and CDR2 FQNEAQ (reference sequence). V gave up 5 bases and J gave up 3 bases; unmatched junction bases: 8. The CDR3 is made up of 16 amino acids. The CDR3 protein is CASSPWDRGRLYEQYF. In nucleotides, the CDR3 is TGTGCCAGCAGCCCGTGGGACAGGGGGCGACTCTACGAGCAGTACTTC.

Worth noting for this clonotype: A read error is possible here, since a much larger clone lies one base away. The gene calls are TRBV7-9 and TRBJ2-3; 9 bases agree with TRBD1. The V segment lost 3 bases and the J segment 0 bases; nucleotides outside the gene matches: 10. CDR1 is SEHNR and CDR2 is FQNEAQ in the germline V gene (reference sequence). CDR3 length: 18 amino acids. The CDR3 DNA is TGTGCCAGCAGCTTTGGGAGATGGACAGGGGTTAGCACAGATACGCAGTATTTT. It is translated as CASSFGRWTGVSTDTQYF. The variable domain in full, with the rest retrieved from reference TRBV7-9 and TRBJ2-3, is DTGVSQNPRHKITKRGQNVTFRCDPISEHNRLYWYRQTLGQGPEFLTYFQNEAQLEKSRLLSDRFSAERPKGSFSTLEIQRTEQGDSAMYLCASSFGRWTGVSTDTQYFGPGTRLTVL.

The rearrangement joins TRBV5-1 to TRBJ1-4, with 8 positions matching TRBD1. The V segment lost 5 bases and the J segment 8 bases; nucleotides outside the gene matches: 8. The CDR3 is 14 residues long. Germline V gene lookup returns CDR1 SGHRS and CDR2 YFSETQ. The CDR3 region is CASRQGARGEKLFF. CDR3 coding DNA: TGCGCCAGCAGGCAGGGGGCGCGCGGAGAAAAACTGTTTTTT.

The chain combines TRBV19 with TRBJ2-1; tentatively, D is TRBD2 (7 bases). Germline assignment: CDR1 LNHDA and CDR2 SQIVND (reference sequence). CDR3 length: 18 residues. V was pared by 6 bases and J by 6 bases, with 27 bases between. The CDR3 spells CASSIPRGAKSFFNEQFF. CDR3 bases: TGTGCCAGTAGCATCCCCCGGGGGGCTAAGTCCTTTTTCAATGAGCAGTTCTTC.

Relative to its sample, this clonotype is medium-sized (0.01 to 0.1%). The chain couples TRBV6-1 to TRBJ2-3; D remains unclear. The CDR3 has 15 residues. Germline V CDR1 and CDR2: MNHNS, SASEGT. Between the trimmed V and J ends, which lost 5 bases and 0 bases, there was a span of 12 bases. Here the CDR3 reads CASSYLDLSTDTQYF. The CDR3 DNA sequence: TGTGCCAGCAGTTATCTAGATTTGAGCACAGATACGCAGTATTTT.

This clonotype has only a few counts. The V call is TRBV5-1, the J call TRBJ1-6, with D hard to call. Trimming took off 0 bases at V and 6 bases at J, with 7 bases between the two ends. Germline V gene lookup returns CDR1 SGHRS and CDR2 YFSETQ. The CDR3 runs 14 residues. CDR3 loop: CASSLDRVNSPLHF. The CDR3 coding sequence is TGCGCCAGCAGCTTGGATAGGGTTAATTCACCCCTCCACTTT.

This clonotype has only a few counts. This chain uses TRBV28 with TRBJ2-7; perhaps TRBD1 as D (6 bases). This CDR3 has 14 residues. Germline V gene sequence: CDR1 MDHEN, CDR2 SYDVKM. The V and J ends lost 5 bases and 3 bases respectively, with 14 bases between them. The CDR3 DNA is TGTGCCAGCAGTACCCCCGGCAGGGGCTACGAGCAGTACGTC. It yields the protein CASSTPGRGYEQYV.

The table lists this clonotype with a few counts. The CDR3 sequence: CASSLGTSGSSYNEQFF. CDR3 bases: TGTGCCAGCAGCTTGGGGACTAGCGGGAGCTCCTACAATGAGCAGTTCTTC. The chain combines TRBV5-4 with TRBJ2-1, with TRBD2 matching over 13 bases. The V gene's germline CDR1 is SGHNT and CDR2 YYREEE (reference sequence). The CDR3 sequence is 17 residues long. The trim removed 0 bases at V and 0 bases at J, leaving 0 bases unmatched.